The 20 T cell receptor beta chains presented below share a single source sample, sequenced in a study of blood T cell repertoires in COVID-19. The method was immunoSEQ multiplex PCR; TCRdb's version includes in-frame clones alone and lacks a portion of them. Of 200,000 to 300,000 clones in the sample, approximately 81% were seen once. Material for sequencing was peripheral blood. The source is a man aged 60 to 75 with acute or convalescent COVID-19.

This clone was found a few times. J is TRBJ1-1 and V is TRBV5-1; D unclear. CDR3 length: 11 residues. The germline gives CDR1 SGHRS, CDR2 YFSETQ. The germline V and J ends were trimmed by 2 bases and 5 bases, with 4 bases remaining between them. This CDR3 reads CASSFGTEAFF. CDR3 sequence (DNA): TGCGCCAGCAGCTTCGGGACTGAAGCTTTCTTT.

The rearrangement joins TRBV7-9 to TRBJ2-7; 8 bases are shared with TRBD1. Trimming took 3 bases from V and 3 from J; bases not matched to a gene: 7. This CDR3 contains 15 residues. In germline, CDR1 is SEHNR, CDR2 FQNEAQ (reference sequence). CDR3 in DNA: TGTGCCAGCAGCTTTCAGGGGGCTGGGAACTACGAGCAGTACTTC. Protein product: CASSFQGAGNYEQYF.

This chain links TRBV4-3 with TRBJ2-7, with a possible D match to TRBD1 (7 bases). CDR3 length equals 16 residues. The germline CDR1 and CDR2 sequences are LGHNA and YSLEER. The V and J ends lost 1 base and 3 bases respectively, with 16 bases between them. This chain's CDR3 is CASSQGTRGENYEQYF. Written as DNA, the CDR3 is TGCGCCAGCAGCCAAGGGACCAGGGGGGAAAACTACGAGCAGTACTTC.

This sequence joins TRBV5-1 and TRBJ2-7; 7 nucleotides agree with TRBD1. The CDR3 totals 15 residues. Trimming at V came to 4 bases and at J to 5 bases, leaving 12 bases not matched to a gene. Germline CDR1 reads SGHRS; CDR2 reads YFSETQ. The CDR3 DNA is TGCGCCAGCAGCACTGAGGGGGCGCCGCGGAACGAGCAGTACTTC. Protein product: CASSTEGAPRNEQYF.

The rearrangement links TRBV4-1 to TRBJ1-1, with D hard to call. This CDR3 region has 14 residues. From germline, CDR1 is MGHRA and CDR2 YSYEKL. With 0 bases removed from V and 4 bases from J, the gap between germline ends came to 9 bases. The CDR3 nucleotides read TGCGCCAGCAGCCAAGAGCTGGGGAGCACTGAAGCTTTCTTT. Protein sequence: CASSQELGSTEAFF.

This chain uses TRBV19 with TRBJ2-1; D call uncertain. Germline V CDR1 and CDR2: LNHDA, SQIVND (reference sequence). The CDR3 contains 12 residues. V gave up 3 bases and J gave up 11 bases, with 11 bases separating them. This CDR3 reads CASSMGSRKQFF. DNA of the CDR3: TGTGCCAGTAGTATGGGCAGCCGGAAGCAGTTCTTC.

The rearrangement links TRBV2 to TRBJ2-1; D remains unclear. The V end was cut by 3 bases, the J end by 5 bases, with 11 bases between. CDR1 SNHLY and CDR2 FYNNEI come from the germline V gene. The CDR3 extends over 14 amino acids. The CDR3 spells CASSDIFSNNEQFF. The CDR3 bases are TGTGCCAGCAGTGATATCTTTAGCAACAATGAGCAGTTCTTC.

The CDR3 loop is CASSPGKQGFETQYF. For the CDR3, the DNA is TGTGCCAGCTCACCAGGGAAGCAGGGGTTTGAGACCCAGTACTTC. The rearrangement links TRBV18 to TRBJ2-5; D perhaps matches TRBD1 (6 bases). CDR3 length equals 15 residues. Germline assignment: CDR1 KGHSH and CDR2 LQKENI. V lost 2 bases and J lost 5, with 15 bases in between. Full variable domain (missing parts from reference TRBV18 and TRBJ2-5): NAGVMQNPRHLVRRRGQEARLRCSPMKGHSHVYWYRQLPEEGLKFMVYLQKENIIDESGMPKERFSAEFPKEGPSILRIQQVVRGDSAAYFCASSPGKQGFETQYFGPGTRLLVL.

The chain uses TRBV3-1 (or the pseudogene TRBV3-2) and TRBJ1-2, with D possibly matching TRBD1 (6 bases). CDR1 is LGHDT and CDR2 is YNNKEL in the germline V gene (reference sequence). Trimming pared 4 bases from V and 3 bases from J, leaving 15 bases between. The CDR3 consists of 15 residues. The CDR3 DNA sequence: TGTGCCAGCAGCCCACTGAGGCAGGGGTACTATGGCTACACCTTC. It specifies CASSPLRQGYYGYTF.

This clone was observed a few times. This chain uses TRBV19 with TRBJ1-2, with D possibly TRBD1 on 5 matching bases. This CDR3 has 15 amino acids. The germline gives CDR1 LNHDA, CDR2 SQIVND (reference sequence). V was cut by 5 bases and J by 8 bases, with 21 bases left in between. The CDR3 loop reads CASSPTGTGVEGYTF. In DNA form, the CDR3 reads TGTGCCAGTAGTCCAACCGGGACGGGAGTGGAGGGCTACACCTTC.

The chain employs TRBV5-1 and TRBJ2-5; D is unclear. The V end was cut by 0 bases, the J end by 4 bases, with 7 bases between. The CDR3 loop spans 13 amino acids. The germline V gene has CDR1 SGHRS and CDR2 YFSETQ. The DNA for the CDR3 is TGCGCCAGCAGCTTGGCATTTTCAGAGACCCAGTACTTC. Its protein product is CASSLAFSETQYF.

The rearrangement links TRBV18 to TRBJ1-3; 7 bases fit TRBD1. CDR1 and CDR2 from the germline V gene are KGHSH and LQKENI. After removal of 6 bases from V and 0 bases from J, the junction contained 8 bases not matched to a gene. CDR3 size: 16 residues. CDR3 amino acids: CASSLGQKNSGNTIYF. In nucleotides, the CDR3 is TGTGCCAGCTCGCTGGGACAGAAAAACTCTGGAAACACCATATATTTT.

This clone was seen only a few times. The rearrangement joins TRBV14 to TRBJ2-2, with D hard to call. CDR1 is SGHDN, CDR2 FVKESK, per germline. The V and J ends lost 2 bases and 0 bases respectively, with 4 bases between them. CDR3 length equals 14 residues. CDR3 residues: CASSQNTNTGELFF. Written as DNA, the CDR3 is TGTGCCAGCAGCCAAAACACGAACACCGGGGAGCTGTTTTTT.

The chain joins TRBV4-1 to TRBJ2-7, with TRBD2 matching 10 bases. There are 14 residues in the CDR3. CDR1 and CDR2 (germline): MGHRA, YSYEKL. The junction had 4 bases not matched to a gene; V was cut back by 4 bases and J by 4 bases. CDR3 protein: CASSPAGGDYEQYF. In DNA, the CDR3 is TGCGCCAGCAGCCCAGCGGGGGGGGATTACGAGCAGTACTTC.

This chain joins TRBV6-5 and TRBJ2-2, with D maybe TRBD1 (5 bases). V was shortened by 5 bases and J by 0 bases, with 7 bases between the two germline ends. The CDR3 spans 14 residues. CDR1 and CDR2 (germline): MNHEY, SVGAGI. The chain's CDR3 is CASSRGSNTGELFF. CDR3 coding DNA: TGTGCCAGCAGTAGGGGTTCGAACACCGGGGAGCTGTTTTTT.

V is TRBV28 and J is TRBJ2-7; 8 bases map to TRBD1. CDR1 and CDR2 (germline): MDHEN, SYDVKM. The V gene end was trimmed by 6 bases and the J gene end by 3 bases; junction bases not matched to a gene: 7. CDR3 size: 14 residues. For the CDR3, the DNA is TGTGCCAGCAGCTTACAGGGGGTTGTCTACGAGCAGTACTTC. This sequence encodes CASSLQGVVYEQYF.

This clone was counted a few times. The chain recombines TRBV5-1 with TRBJ1-1; 8 nucleotides align to TRBD1. The CDR3 sequence is 13 residues long. V shed 5 bases, J shed 10 bases, and the junction held 10 bases outside the gene matches. CDR1 and CDR2 (germline): SGHRS, YFSETQ. CDR3 sequence reads: CASRFGQGELAFF. CDR3 sequence (DNA): TGCGCCAGCAGATTCGGACAGGGTGAGTTAGCTTTCTTT.

This chain uses TRBV2 with TRBJ2-7; 7 bases map to TRBD2. The J segment lost 0 bases and the V segment lost 1 base, leaving 3 bases of the junction unmatched. The CDR3 length is 15 residues. The germline V gene has CDR1 SNHLY and CDR2 FYNNEI. CDR3 bases: TGTGCCAGCAGTGAAGGACTAGCAAGCTCCTACGAGCAGTACTTC. It yields the protein CASSEGLASSYEQYF.

The chain combines TRBV7-9 with TRBJ1-6; no clear D. CDR3 length: 14 amino acids. Trimming shortened V by 2 bases and J by 7 bases, and 9 bases separated the two germline ends. Germline loops: CDR1 SEHNR, CDR2 FQNEAQ (reference sequence). DNA for the CDR3: TGTGCCAGCAGCTTACCAGGCGAAAATTCACCCCTCCACTTT. This codes for CASSLPGENSPLHF. Using reference TRBV7-9 and TRBJ1-6 for the parts outside the CDR3, the full variable domain is DTGVSQNPRHKITKRGQNVTFRCDPISEHNRLYWYRQTLGQGPEFLTYFQNEAQLEKSRLLSDRFSAERPKGSFSTLEIQRTEQGDSAMYLCASSLPGENSPLHFGNGTRLTVT.

The chain uses TRBV6-1 and TRBJ1-5; no clear D. Germline values: CDR1 MNHNS, CDR2 SASEGT. Trimming cost V 0 bases and J 7 bases, with 13 bases left between them. The CDR3 spans 15 residues. The CDR3 bases are TGTGCCAGCAGTGAAGCTGCCATGGGAGGGCAGCCCCAGCATTTT. Encoded protein: CASSEAAMGGQPQHF.